This TCR beta chain was recovered during a study of cytomegalovirus exposure and HLA in healthy donors. The wider study: The 95 to 150 validation repertoires, a later analysis reported, used the same platform as the 666 first-cohort repertoires. Study-level points and caveats: Among TCR sequences, most were rare, though some public TCRs appeared in many donors.

The donors were members of the validation cohort comprising roughly 130 subjects, separate from the roughly 690-subject first cohort. This table comes from immunoSEQ multiplex PCR, and its TCRdb copy is limited to in-frame clones, with some not included. The sample has over 250,000 clones, approximately 83% seen once. The CDR3 is 12 amino acids. The V and J ends lost 9 bases and 8 bases respectively, with 16 bases between them. Germline CDR1 LNHDA, CDR2 SQIVND (reference sequence). Comments on this clone: What it binds is unknown.

The sequencing sample was made of PBMCs. This clonotype originated in a woman aged 18 to 35 in good health and CMV-seronegative. V usage is TRBV19 and J usage is TRBJ1-2; D is perhaps TRBD1 (6 bases). CDR3 sequence: CASFWAGEGYTF. The CDR3 DNA reads TGTGCCAGCTTTTGGGCAGGGGAGGGCTACACCTTC. The full variable domain, with the rest looked up from reference TRBV19 and TRBJ1-2, is DGGITQSPKYLFRKEGQNVTLSCEQNLNHDAMYWYRQDPGQGLRLIYYSQIVNDFQKGDIAEGYSVSREKKESFPLTVTSAQKNPTAFYLCASFWAGEGYTFGSGTRLTVV.